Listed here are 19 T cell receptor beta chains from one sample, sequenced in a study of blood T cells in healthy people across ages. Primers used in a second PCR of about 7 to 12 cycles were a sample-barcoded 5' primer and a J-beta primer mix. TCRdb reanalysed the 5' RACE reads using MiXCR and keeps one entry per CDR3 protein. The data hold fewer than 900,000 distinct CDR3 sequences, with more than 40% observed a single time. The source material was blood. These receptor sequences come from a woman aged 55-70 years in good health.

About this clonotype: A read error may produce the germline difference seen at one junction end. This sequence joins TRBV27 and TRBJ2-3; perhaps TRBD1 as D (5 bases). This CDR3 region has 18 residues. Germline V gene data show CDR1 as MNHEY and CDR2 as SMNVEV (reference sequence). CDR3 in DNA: TGTGCCAGCAGTTTAGTGCTCCCCGGCCCTGATTACACAGGTACGCAGTATTTT. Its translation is CASSLVLPGPDYTGTQYF.

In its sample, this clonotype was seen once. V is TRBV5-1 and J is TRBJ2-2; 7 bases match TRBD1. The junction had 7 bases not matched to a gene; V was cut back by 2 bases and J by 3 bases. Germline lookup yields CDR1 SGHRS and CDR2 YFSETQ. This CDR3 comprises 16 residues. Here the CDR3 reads CASSFPQGVDTGELFF. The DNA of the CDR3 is TGCGCCAGCAGCTTCCCGCAGGGGGTGGACACCGGGGAGCTGTTTTTT.

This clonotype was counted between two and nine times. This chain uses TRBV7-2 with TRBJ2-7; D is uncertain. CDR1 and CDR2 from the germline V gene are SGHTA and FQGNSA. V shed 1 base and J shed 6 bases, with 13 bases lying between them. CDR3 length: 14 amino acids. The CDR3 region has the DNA TGTGCCAGCAGCTTAGGTCCGGTGCTGAGCGAGCAGTACTTC. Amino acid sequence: CASSLGPVLSEQYF.

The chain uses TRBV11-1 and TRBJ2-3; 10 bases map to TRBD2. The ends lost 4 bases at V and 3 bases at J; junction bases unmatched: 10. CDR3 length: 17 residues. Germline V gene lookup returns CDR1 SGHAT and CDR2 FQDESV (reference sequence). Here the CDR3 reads CASSSTLRTSGTDTQYF. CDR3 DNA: TGTGCCAGCAGCTCCACCCTCCGGACTAGCGGAACAGATACGCAGTATTTT.

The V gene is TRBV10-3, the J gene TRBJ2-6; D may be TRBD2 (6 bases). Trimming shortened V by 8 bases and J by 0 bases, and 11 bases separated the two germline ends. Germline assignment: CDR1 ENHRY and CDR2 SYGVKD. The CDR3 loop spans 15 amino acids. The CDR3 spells CAIWAGSSGANVLTF. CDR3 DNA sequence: TGTGCCATCTGGGCGGGAAGCTCTGGGGCCAACGTCCTGACTTTC.

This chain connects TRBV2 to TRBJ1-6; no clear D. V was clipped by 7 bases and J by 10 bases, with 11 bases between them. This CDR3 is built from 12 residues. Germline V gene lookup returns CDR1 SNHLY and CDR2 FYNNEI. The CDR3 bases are TGTGCCAGCATTGAGGGCCGGTCACCCCTCCACTTT. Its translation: CASIEGRSPLHF.

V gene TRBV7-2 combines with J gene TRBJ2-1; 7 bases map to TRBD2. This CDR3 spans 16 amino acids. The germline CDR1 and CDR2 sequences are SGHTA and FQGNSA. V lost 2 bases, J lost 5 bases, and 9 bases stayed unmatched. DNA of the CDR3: TGTGCCAGCAGCTTACCCGGGACTACGAGGAACAATGAGCAGTTCTTC. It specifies CASSLPGTTRNNEQFF.

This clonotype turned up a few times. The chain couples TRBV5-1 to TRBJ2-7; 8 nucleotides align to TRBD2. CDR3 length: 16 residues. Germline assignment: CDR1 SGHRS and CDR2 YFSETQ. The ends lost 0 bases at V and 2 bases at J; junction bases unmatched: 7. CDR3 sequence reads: CASSLAVREGPYEQYF. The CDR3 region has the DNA TGCGCCAGCAGCTTGGCCGTACGGGAGGGCCCCTACGAGCAGTACTTC.

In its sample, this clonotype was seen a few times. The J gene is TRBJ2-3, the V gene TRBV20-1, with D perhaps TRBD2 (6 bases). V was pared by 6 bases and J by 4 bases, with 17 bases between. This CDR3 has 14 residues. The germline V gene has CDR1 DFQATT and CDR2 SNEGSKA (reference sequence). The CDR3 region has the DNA TGCAGTGCCCCCCTGGGGGGAGCAGCAGATACGCAGTATTTT. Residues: CSAPLGGAADTQYF.

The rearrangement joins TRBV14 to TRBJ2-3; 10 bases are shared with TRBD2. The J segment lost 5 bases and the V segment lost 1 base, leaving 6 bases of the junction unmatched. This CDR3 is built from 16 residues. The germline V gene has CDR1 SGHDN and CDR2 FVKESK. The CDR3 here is CASSQVQLAGLDTQYF. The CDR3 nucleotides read TGTGCCAGCAGCCAAGTTCAACTAGCGGGATTAGATACGCAGTATTTT.

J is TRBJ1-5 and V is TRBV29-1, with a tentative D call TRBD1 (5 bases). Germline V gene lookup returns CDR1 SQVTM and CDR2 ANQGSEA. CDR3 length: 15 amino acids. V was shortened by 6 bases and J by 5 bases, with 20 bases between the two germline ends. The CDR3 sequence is CSVSGTGWGDQPQHF. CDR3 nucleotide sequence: TGCAGCGTCTCCGGGACGGGTTGGGGGGATCAGCCCCAGCATTTT. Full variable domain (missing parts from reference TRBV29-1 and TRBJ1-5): SAVISQKPSRDICQRGTSLTIQCQVDSQVTMMFWYRQQPGQSLTLIATANQGSEATYESGFVIDKFPISRPNLTFSTLTVSNMSPEDSSIYLCSVSGTGWGDQPQHFGDGTRLSIL.

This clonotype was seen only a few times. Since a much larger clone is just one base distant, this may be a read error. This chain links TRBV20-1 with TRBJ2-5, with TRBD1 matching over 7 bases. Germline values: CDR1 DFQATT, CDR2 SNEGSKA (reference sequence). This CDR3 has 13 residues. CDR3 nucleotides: TGCAGTGCTCCACCCGGGACAGAAGAGGCCCAGTACTTC. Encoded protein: CSAPPGTEEAQYF.

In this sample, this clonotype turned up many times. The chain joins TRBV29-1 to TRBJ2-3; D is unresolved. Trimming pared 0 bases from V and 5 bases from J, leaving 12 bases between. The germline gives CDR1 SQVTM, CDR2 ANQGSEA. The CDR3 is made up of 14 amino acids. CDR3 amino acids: CSVEDYLLGDTQYF. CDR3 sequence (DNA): TGCAGCGTTGAAGATTACCTACTTGGAGATACGCAGTATTTT.

The CDR3: CASSPSQGSTEAFF. The CDR3 DNA sequence: TGTGCCAGCTCACCCTCACAGGGGTCAACTGAAGCTTTCTTT. The chain is built from TRBV18 and TRBJ1-1, with TRBD1 matching over 7 bases. V lost 3 bases and J lost 5; bases outside the gene matches: 6. CDR1 and CDR2 (germline): KGHSH, LQKENI. This CDR3 is 14 amino acids long.

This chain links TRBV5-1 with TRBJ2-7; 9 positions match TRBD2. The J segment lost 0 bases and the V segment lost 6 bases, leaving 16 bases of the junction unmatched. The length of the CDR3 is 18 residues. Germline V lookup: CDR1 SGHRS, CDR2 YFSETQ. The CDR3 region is CASTPETSGRLSSYEQYF. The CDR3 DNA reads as TGCGCCAGCACCCCAGAGACTAGCGGACGCCTTAGCTCCTACGAGCAGTACTTC.

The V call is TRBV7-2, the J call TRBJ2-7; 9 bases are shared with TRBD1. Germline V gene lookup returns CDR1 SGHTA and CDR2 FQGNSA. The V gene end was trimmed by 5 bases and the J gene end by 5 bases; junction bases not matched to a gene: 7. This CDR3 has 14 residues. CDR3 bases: TGTGCCAGCAGCAAGGGACAGGGTCGGCACGAGCAGTACTTC. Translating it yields CASSKGQGRHEQYF.

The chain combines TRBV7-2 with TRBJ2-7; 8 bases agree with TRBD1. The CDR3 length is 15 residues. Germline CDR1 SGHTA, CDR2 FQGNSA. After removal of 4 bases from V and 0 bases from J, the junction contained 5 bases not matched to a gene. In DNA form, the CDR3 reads TGTGCCAGCAGCTGGGGACAGGCCTCCTCCTACGAGCAGTACTTC. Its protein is CASSWGQASSYEQYF. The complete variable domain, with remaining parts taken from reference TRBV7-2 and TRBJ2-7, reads GAGVSQSPSNKVTEKGKDVELRCDPISGHTALYWYRQSLGQGLEFLIYFQGNSAPDKSGLPSDRFSAERTGGSVSTLTIQRTQQEDSAVYLCASSWGQASSYEQYFGPGTRLTVT.

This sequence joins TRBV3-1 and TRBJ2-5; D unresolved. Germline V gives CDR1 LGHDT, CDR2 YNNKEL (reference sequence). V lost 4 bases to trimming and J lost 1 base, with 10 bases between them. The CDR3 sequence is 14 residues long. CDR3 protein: CASSLRAVQETQYF. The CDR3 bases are TGTGCCAGCAGCCTCCGGGCCGTCCAAGAGACCCAGTACTTC.

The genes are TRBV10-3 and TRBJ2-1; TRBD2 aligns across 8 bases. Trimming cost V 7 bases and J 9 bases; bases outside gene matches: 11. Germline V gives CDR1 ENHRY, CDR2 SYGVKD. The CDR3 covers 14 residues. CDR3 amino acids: CAITLGAGDLEQFF. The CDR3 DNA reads TGTGCCATCACCCTGGGAGCGGGAGATCTTGAGCAGTTCTTC.